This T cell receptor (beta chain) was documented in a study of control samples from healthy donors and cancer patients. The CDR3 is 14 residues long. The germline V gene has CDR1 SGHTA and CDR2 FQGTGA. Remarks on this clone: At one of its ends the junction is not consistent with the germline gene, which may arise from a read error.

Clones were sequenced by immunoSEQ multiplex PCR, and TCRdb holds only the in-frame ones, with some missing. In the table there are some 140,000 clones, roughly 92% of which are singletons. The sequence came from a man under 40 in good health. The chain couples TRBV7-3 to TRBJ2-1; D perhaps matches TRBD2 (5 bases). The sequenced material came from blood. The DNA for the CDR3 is TGTGCCAGCAGCCTAACCGCGGGCTACAATGAGCAGTTCTTC. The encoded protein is CASSLTAGYNEQFF.